Presented here are 14 T cell receptor beta chains from one specimen sequenced in a study of cytomegalovirus exposure and HLA in healthy donors (dated by TCRdb to the late 2010s). The library came from the immunoSEQ multiplex PCR assay. TCRdb's version of the immuneACCESS table is confined to in-frame rearrangements and falls short of the full clone set. An unresolved V gene accounts for under half of the shortfall where checked; the remainder is of unknown origin. This sample lists a few hundred thousand clones; about 93% were detected once. About 0.95% of the sample rests with the top ten. The sequenced sample was PBMCs. The origin of the receptors is a woman between 18 and 29 years old in good health and CMV-seronegative.

The chain is built from TRBV18 and TRBJ1-1, with 9 bases fitting TRBD1. CDR1 is KGHSH and CDR2 is LQKENI in the germline V gene. V lost 3 bases to trimming and J lost 4 bases; unmatched junction nucleotides: 12. The CDR3 is 17 residues long. The CDR3 loop reads CASSPNTLGQGSTEAFF. The CDR3 DNA reads as TGTGCCAGCTCACCGAACACTTTAGGACAGGGGAGCACTGAAGCTTTCTTT.

A remark on this clone: No DNA is shown, since the ends of the CDR3 on it are uncertain; the CDR3 is the one TCRdb lists. The chain has TRBV5-1 and TRBJ2-7; the D call in the table, TRBD1, was not verified against the DNA. The CDR3 length equals 14 residues, ends included. Germline V gene data show CDR1 as SGHRS and CDR2 as YFSETQ. The CDR3 reads CASSLVGTGAIPYF.

The chain combines TRBV30 with TRBJ2-7, with 8 bases aligning to TRBD1. Trimming at V came to 0 bases and at J to 6 bases, leaving 4 bases not matched to a gene. Germline V gives CDR1 GTSNPN, CDR2 SVGIG (reference sequence). The CDR3 loop spans 13 amino acids. The CDR3 here is CAWSVRTGGEQYF. Written as DNA, the CDR3 is TGTGCCTGGAGTGTACGAACAGGGGGCGAGCAGTACTTC.

This rearrangement joins TRBV30 to TRBJ2-7, with 10 bases that match TRBD2. Germline V gene sequence: CDR1 GTSNPN, CDR2 SVGIG (reference sequence). The CDR3 extends over 12 amino acids. Trimming removed 8 bases from V and 4 bases from J; junction bases left unmatched: 5. The CDR3 here is CASLAGVYEQYF. The CDR3 coding sequence is TGTGCCAGCCTAGCGGGAGTTTACGAGCAGTACTTC.

The gene calls are TRBV5-5 and TRBJ1-5; possible D gene TRBD1, 5 bases. CDR1 is SGHKS, CDR2 YYEKEE, per germline (reference sequence). The V and J ends lost 5 bases and 3 bases respectively, with 21 bases between them. CDR3 length: 17 amino acids. CDR3 DNA: TGTGCCAGCAGAGACGGGGACTCCTGGGGGGACAATCAGCCCCAGCATTTT. Its protein is CASRDGDSWGDNQPQHF.

J is TRBJ2-3 and V is TRBV30, with 8 bases identical to TRBD2. The V gene's germline CDR1 is GTSNPN and CDR2 SVGIG (reference sequence). The CDR3 totals 15 residues. V gave up 2 bases and J gave up 5 bases; unmatched junction bases: 9. CDR3 nucleotide sequence: TGTGCCTGGAGTCCTGTAGCGGGAAGAGGAGATACGCAGTATTTT. The encoded protein is CAWSPVAGRGDTQYF.

The chain couples TRBV18 to TRBJ1-5; D ambiguous. Per the germline V gene, CDR1 is KGHSH and CDR2 is LQKENI. The CDR3 is 16 residues long. The V end lost 3 bases, the J end lost 1 base, and 13 bases lay between the germline ends. This CDR3 reads CASSPSGWRSNQPQHF. CDR3 coding DNA: TGTGCCAGCTCACCCTCGGGTTGGAGGAGCAATCAGCCCCAGCATTTT. Combining the CDR3 with reference TRBV18 and TRBJ1-5 gives the whole variable domain NAGVMQNPRHLVRRRGQEARLRCSPMKGHSHVYWYRQLPEEGLKFMVYLQKENIIDESGMPKERFSAEFPKEGPSILRIQQVVRGDSAAYFCASSPSGWRSNQPQHFGDGTRLSIL.

The chain couples TRBV5-6 to TRBJ2-5; 7 bases agree with TRBD1. Germline V gene lookup returns CDR1 SGHDT and CDR2 YYEEEE. V shed 4 bases and J 3 bases; nucleotides not matched to a gene: 18. The CDR3 runs 18 residues. In DNA form, the CDR3 reads TGTGCCAGCAGCCCGGGGACAGTAATGAGGGATGGCGAAGAGACCCAGTACTTC. As protein: CASSPGTVMRDGEETQYF.

The V gene is TRBV28, the J gene TRBJ2-2; TRBD2 aligns across 9 bases. Germline V gene data show CDR1 as MDHEN and CDR2 as SYDVKM. The V gene end was trimmed by 5 bases and the J gene end by 5 bases; junction bases not matched to a gene: 6. The CDR3 sequence is 15 residues long. Here the CDR3 reads CASSLSLAGTGELFF. The CDR3 DNA follows: TGTGCCAGCAGTCTCTCTCTAGCGGGGACCGGGGAGCTGTTTTTT.

This sequence joins TRBV2 and TRBJ1-4; D is ambiguous. Between the trimmed V and J ends, which lost 0 bases and 8 bases, there was a span of 16 bases. The CDR3 contains 16 residues. The germline CDR1 and CDR2 sequences are SNHLY and FYNNEI. The CDR3 sequence is CASSEARERAGEKLFF. The CDR3 nucleotides read TGTGCCAGCAGTGAAGCGCGCGAGAGGGCGGGGGAAAAACTGTTTTTT.

The rearrangement joins TRBV5-1 to TRBJ2-1; D might be TRBD2 (6 bases). CDR3 length equals 16 residues. V was clipped by 4 bases and J by 7 bases, with 21 bases between them. The germline V gene has CDR1 SGHRS and CDR2 YFSETQ. The CDR3: CASSIPSTSPRNEQFF. For the CDR3, the DNA is TGCGCCAGCAGCATACCCTCGACTAGTCCTCGGAATGAGCAGTTCTTC. The full variable domain, with the rest looked up from reference TRBV5-1 and TRBJ2-1, is KAGVTQTPRYLIKTRGQQVTLSCSPISGHRSVSWYQQTPGQGLQFLFEYFSETQRNKGNFPGRFSGRQFSNSRSEMNVSTLELGDSALYLCASSIPSTSPRNEQFFGPGTRLTVL.

The chain combines TRBV4-1 with TRBJ2-3; 9 positions agree with TRBD2. The CDR3 totals 16 residues. Germline V gene sequence: CDR1 MGHRA, CDR2 YSYEKL. V shed 4 bases and J 14 bases; nucleotides not matched to a gene: 19. CDR3 nucleotide sequence: TGCGCCAGCAGCCGATATCCGGGGGGTAGCGGGAGACGTATGTATTTT. Amino acids: CASSRYPGGSGRRMYF.

The chain joins TRBV10-3 to TRBJ1-1; unclear D gene. The CDR3 has 14 amino acids. V was shortened by 3 bases and J by 1 base, with 9 bases between the two germline ends. CDR1 is ENHRY and CDR2 is SYGVKD in the germline V gene. The CDR3 nucleotides are TGTGCCATCAGTGAAAAACAGAAGAACACTGAAGCTTTCTTT. Translation gives CAISEKQKNTEAFF.

V and J are TRBV19 and TRBJ1-2; perhaps TRBD1 as D (5 bases). CDR3 length equals 15 residues. From germline, CDR1 is LNHDA and CDR2 SQIVND (reference sequence). V dropped 3 bases and J dropped 5 bases, with 16 bases sitting between them. The CDR3 DNA reads as TGTGCCAGTAGTATGGACAAGGACCCGGTATATGGCTACACCTTC. Translated, it gives CASSMDKDPVYGYTF.